This T cell receptor (beta chain) appears in the sequencing data of a study of shared clonotypes between healthy human individuals. Generated by immunoSEQ multiplex PCR, the TCRdb table keeps only in-frame clones and is missing some. Of around 500,000 clones listed, 76% are singletons. The V end was cut by 0 bases, the J end by 6 bases, with 9 bases between. The CDR3 runs to 14 residues. Per the germline V gene, CDR1 is LGHNA and CDR2 is YNFKEQ. The sequence was collected from a woman aged 35 to 49 in good health. Some clones in this sample may be carry-over from other donors' samples. The chain has TRBV4-2 and TRBJ1-5; possible D gene TRBD1, 5 bases. The sample was PBMCs. CDR3 sequence: CASSQDREGQPQHF. In nucleotides, the CDR3 is TGTGCCAGCAGCCAAGACAGGGAAGGTCAGCCCCAGCATTTT.